The sequence of this T cell receptor (beta chain) was determined in a study of cytomegalovirus exposure and HLA in healthy donors. Study-wide points: Researchers left out some V segments, among them TRBV6-2 and TRBV6-3, as indistinguishable.

Germline V lookup: CDR1 SGHTA, CDR2 FQGNSA. Germline trimming cut 1 base from V and 7 bases from J; bases unmatched to any gene: 5. This CDR3 has 16 residues. A multiplex PCR was run with 60 Vbeta primers and 13 Jbeta primers. Clones were sequenced by immunoSEQ multiplex PCR, and TCRdb holds only the in-frame ones, with some missing. The table has about 130,000 clones, roughly 88% seen once; the top ten hold approximately 3%. With respect to this clone: Its antigen is undetermined.

This TCR came from a woman in her late teens or twenties in good health and CMV-seropositive. This sequence joins TRBV7-2 and TRBJ1-6; 9 bases are a match to TRBD1. Sequenced sample: PBMCs. The CDR3 DNA reads TGTGCCAGCAGCTTAGGTAGCGGGACAGGGAATTCACCCCTCCACTTT. Residues: CASSLGSGTGNSPLHF.